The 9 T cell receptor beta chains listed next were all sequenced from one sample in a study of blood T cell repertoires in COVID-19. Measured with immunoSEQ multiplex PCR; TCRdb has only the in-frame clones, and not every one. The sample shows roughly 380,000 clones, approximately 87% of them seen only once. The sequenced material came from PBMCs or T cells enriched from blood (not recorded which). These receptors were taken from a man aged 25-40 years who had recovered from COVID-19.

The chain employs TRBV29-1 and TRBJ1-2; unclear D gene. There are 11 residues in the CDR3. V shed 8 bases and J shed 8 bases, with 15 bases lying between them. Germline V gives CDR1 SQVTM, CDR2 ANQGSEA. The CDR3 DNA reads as TGCAGCCCCCCCCCGGGGAGAGGCTACACCTTC. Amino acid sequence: CSPPPGRGYTF.

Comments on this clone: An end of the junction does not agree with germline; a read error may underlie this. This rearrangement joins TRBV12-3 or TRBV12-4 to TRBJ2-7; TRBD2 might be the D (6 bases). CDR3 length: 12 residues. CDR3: CASGGNSNEQYF. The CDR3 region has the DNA TGTGCCAGCGGGGGGAACTCCAACGAGCAGTACTTC.

CDR3 residues: CASSSSGTGGNSPLHF. The DNA for the CDR3 is TGTGCCAGCAGCTCGTCCGGGACAGGGGGCAATTCACCCCTCCACTTT. This chain links TRBV7-9 with TRBJ1-6; 12 bases agree with TRBD1. V gave up 4 bases and J gave up 7 bases; unmatched junction bases: 5. Per the germline V gene, CDR1 is SEHNR and CDR2 is FQNEAQ (reference sequence). This CDR3 has 16 amino acids.

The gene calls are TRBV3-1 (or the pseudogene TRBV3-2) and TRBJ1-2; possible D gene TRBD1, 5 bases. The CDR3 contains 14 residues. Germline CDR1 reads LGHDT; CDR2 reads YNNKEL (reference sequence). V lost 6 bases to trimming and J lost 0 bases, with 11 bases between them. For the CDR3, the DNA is TGTGCCAGCAGAAGGCAAGGGGCTAACTATGGCTACACCTTC. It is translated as CASRRQGANYGYTF.

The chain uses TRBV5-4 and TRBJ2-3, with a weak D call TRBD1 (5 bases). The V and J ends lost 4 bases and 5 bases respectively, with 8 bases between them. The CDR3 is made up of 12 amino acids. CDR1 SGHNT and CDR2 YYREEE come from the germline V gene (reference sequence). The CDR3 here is CASSQGLDTQYF. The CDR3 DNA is TGTGCCAGCAGCCAGGGTCTAGATACGCAGTATTTT.

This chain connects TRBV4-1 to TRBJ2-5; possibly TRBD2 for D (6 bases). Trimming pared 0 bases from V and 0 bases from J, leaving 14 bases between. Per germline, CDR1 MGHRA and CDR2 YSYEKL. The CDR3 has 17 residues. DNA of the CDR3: TGCGCCAGCAGCCAAGACTCGGCGGGGCCAAACCAAGAGACCCAGTACTTC. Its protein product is CASSQDSAGPNQETQYF.

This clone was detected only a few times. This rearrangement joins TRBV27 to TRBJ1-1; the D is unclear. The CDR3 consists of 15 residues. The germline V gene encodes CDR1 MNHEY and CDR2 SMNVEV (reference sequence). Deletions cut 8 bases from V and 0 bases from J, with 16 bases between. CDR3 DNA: TGTGCCAGCTTGTCCCCCCAGTCATTGAACACTGAAGCTTTCTTT. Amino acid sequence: CASLSPQSLNTEAFF.

CDR3 sequence: CASSGWTLATEAFF. The CDR3 nucleotides read TGTGCCAGTAGTGGATGGACACTTGCCACTGAAGCTTTCTTT. The chain recombines TRBV19 with TRBJ1-1, with D maybe TRBD1 (5 bases). Germline V gives CDR1 LNHDA, CDR2 SQIVND (reference sequence). The length of the CDR3 is 14 residues. V gave up 5 bases and J gave up 4 bases, with 14 bases separating them.

CDR3: CASSRDRGNTGANVLTF. CDR3 DNA sequence: TGTGCCAGCAGCCGAGACAGGGGGAATACTGGGGCCAACGTCCTGACTTTC. The V and J genes are TRBV11-2 and TRBJ2-6; TRBD1 matches 9 bases. Germline CDR1 SGHAT, CDR2 FQNNGV. The V gene end was trimmed by 5 bases and the J gene end by 2 bases; junction bases not matched to a gene: 7. This CDR3 has 17 amino acids.